The sequence of this T cell receptor beta chain was determined in a study of T cells in Graves' hyperthyroidism and ophthalmopathy. Trimming took 0 bases from V and 4 from J, leaving 6 bases between them. The V gene's germline CDR1 is WNHNN and CDR2 SYGVQD (reference sequence). This CDR3 region has 14 residues. It was RNA transcripts that yielded the amplified TCR beta CDR3 regions. The study used the HTBI primer set for a first-round RT-PCR of the TCR CDR3. TCRdb re-derived calls from the multiplex PCR reads in MiXCR, one entry per CDR3 protein. The table lists about 400,000 distinct CDR3 sequences, just under 15% of them singletons, with over 25% in the top ten.

The source of this sequence is a young woman with Graves' hyperthyroidism. Sequenced material: blood. J is TRBJ2-2 and V is TRBV10-1; D ambiguous. The CDR3 is CASSESTITGELFF. The CDR3 DNA is TGCGCCAGCAGTGAGTCGACCATCACCGGGGAGCTGTTTTTT.